This T cell receptor (beta chain) was captured in a study of blood T cell repertoires in COVID-19. Study details: Collection of acute and convalescent COVID-19 samples took place in the United States, Italy and Spain. Sources were T cells, B-cell-depleted T cells, or PBMCs; the material itself was cDNA or gDNA.

TCRdb's table, derived via immunoSEQ multiplex PCR, lists solely in-frame clones and lacks some. The repertoire holds some 80,000 clones, with about four fifths as singletons. This TCR was sampled from a woman of 80 years or more with active or convalescent COVID-19. The source material was peripheral blood.

CDR3: CSVVQGYGYTF. CDR3 bases: TGCAGCGTTGTCCAGGGTTATGGCTACACCTTC. The J gene is TRBJ1-2, the V gene TRBV29-1; weak D call: TRBD1 (5 bases). Germline lookup yields CDR1 SQVTM and CDR2 ANQGSEA. V gave up 4 bases and J gave up 5 bases, with 8 bases separating them. The CDR3 spans 11 residues.